The rows below give T cell receptor beta chains drawn from one sample of a study of control samples from healthy donors and cancer patients. Libraries were prepared by immunoSEQ multiplex PCR; TCRdb keeps only in-frame clonotypes and omits some of them. The sample lists 15,000 to 20,000 clones; approximately 86% were seen once. Specimen: PBMCs. Receptors were obtained from a woman in her 70s with colorectal cancer. Each CDR3 is given with its conserved first and last residue. The D gene is left open where the match is weak. Not all rows give a size; the values are once, few, many and, for expanded clones, a class.

CDR3 length,clone size,D gene,J gene,V gene,CDR3 DNA,CDR3 protein
15,.,.,TRBJ2-3,TRBV3-1/TRBV3-2,TGTGCCAGCAGCCCCGGACTGGCCAGCACAGATACGCAGTATTTT,CASSPGLASTDTQYF
12,.,.,TRBJ2-4,TRBV30,TGTGCCTGGAGTGTAACCCAGGGCATTCAGTACTTC,CAWSVTQGIQYF
11,.,TRBD2,TRBJ2-3,TRBV27,TGTGCCGCGGGGACTAAAGATACGCAGTATTTT,CAAGTKDTQYF
14,once,.,TRBJ2-7,TRBV5-6,TGTGCCAGCAGCCAGCAGGGCCGTCCCTACGAGCAGTACTTC,CASSQQGRPYEQYF
15,.,.,TRBJ2-1,TRBV5-1,TGCGCCAGCAGCTTGGCAGGGGAGGGCTACAATGAGCAGTTCTTC,CASSLAGEGYNEQFF
15,.,.,TRBJ1-1,TRBV19,TGTGCCAGTAAGCTTTTAGGGACGGCGAACACTGAAGCTTTCTTT,CASKLLGTANTEAFF
15,.,.,TRBJ2-1,TRBV29-1,TGCAGCGTTGATTTGTATAGCGGAGGGGGCAATGAGCAGTTCTTC,CSVDLYSGGGNEQFF
15,.,TRBD1,TRBJ1-3,TRBV5-1,TGCGCCAGCAGCCCGGGACAGACCTCTGGAAACACCATATATTTT,CASSPGQTSGNTIYF
14,.,.,TRBJ1-1,TRBV30,TGTGCCTGGACCCGTAGACAGGTCCCCTACGGAGCTTTCTTT,CAWTRRQVPYGAFF
15,.,TRBD2,TRBJ2-1,TRBV3-1/TRBV3-2,TGTGCCAGCAGCCAAGAGGCGGGGGGGCCGCTTGAGCAGTTCTTC,CASSQEAGGPLEQFF
13,.,.,TRBJ2-2,TRBV4-2,TGTGCCAGCAGCCCATTAACCACCGGGGAGCTGTTTTTT,CASSPLTTGELFF
15,.,.,TRBJ1-3,TRBV18,TGTGCCAGCTCACCACCCTCCGGCTCTGGAAACACCATATATTTT,CASSPPSGSGNTIYF
15,.,TRBD2,TRBJ2-1,TRBV13,TGTGCCAGCAGCTTAAGGACTAGCGAGCACAATGAGCAGTTCTTC,CASSLRTSEHNEQFF
10,.,.,TRBJ2-5,TRBV27,TGTGCCAGCAGTTGCCTCCCCCAGTACTTC,CASSCLPQYF
12,.,.,TRBJ1-1,TRBV27,TGTGCCAGCAGTTCTCAGGGGAGGGAAGCTTTCTTT,CASSSQGREAFF
15,.,TRBD1,TRBJ1-6,TRBV11-3,TGTGCCAGCAGCCGGGACAGCTCCTATAATTCACCCCTCCACTTT,CASSRDSSYNSPLHF
17,.,.,TRBJ1-1,TRBV27,TGTGCCAGCAGTTTAATAGGCACAGCAGGACCCAACACTGAAGCTTTCTTT,CASSLIGTAGPNTEAFF
15,.,.,TRBJ2-2,TRBV7-6,TGTGCCAGCAGCCGGGGAGGGGGCAACACCGGGGAGCTGTTTTTT,CASSRGGGNTGELFF
14,.,.,TRBJ1-4,TRBV4-3,TGCGCCAGCAGCCAAGACAGCGCTAATGAAAAACTGTTTTTT,CASSQDSANEKLFF
18,.,.,TRBJ2-7,TRBV3-1/TRBV3-2,TGTGCCAGCAGCCTATTGCTGGAGGGGGGGCGCACCCTTGCCGAGCAGTACTTC,CASSLLLEGGRTLAEQYF
15,.,TRBD1,TRBJ1-5,TRBV7-2,TGTGCCAGCAGCCAAGGGACAGGGCTTCCAGGGCCCCAGCATTTT,CASSQGTGLPGPQHF
14,.,.,TRBJ2-2,TRBV4-3,TGCGCCAGCAGCCAAGATAGTATAACCGGGGAGCTGTTTTTT,CASSQDSITGELFF